This TCR beta chain was recorded in a study of regulatory T cells in long-lasting Graves disease. Study observations and caveats: Persistent Graves' patients showed less TCR diversity than newly diagnosed patients showed.

This CDR3 has 13 amino acids. The V gene lost 2 bases and the J gene lost 3 bases, with 8 bases spanning the gap. Germline CDR1 and CDR2: SGHRS and YFSETQ. Arm-PCR of CDR3 regions and iRepertoire HTBI primers were used to build TCR beta libraries. TCRdb called the multiplex PCR reads again in MiXCR, with one record for every CDR3 protein. The table lists about 470,000 distinct CDR3 sequences, around 20% of them singletons, with 7.8% in the top ten. Regarding time point: persistent/refractory GD, antithyroid drugs over 5 years with positive TRAb. PBMC RNA was the source of the TCR library. As regards this clonotype: The target antigen is unknown.

The chain employs TRBV5-1 and TRBJ1-2, with D maybe TRBD1 (5 bases). Sequencing was performed on peripheral blood mononuclear cells (PBMCs), taken when the disease was refractory, from a patient treated with antithyroid drugs. This TCR derives from a female donor with Graves disease. CDR3 loop: CASSFWGDYGYTF. The CDR3 nucleotides are TGCGCCAGCAGCTTTTGGGGGGACTATGGCTACACCTTC.